Described below is a single T cell receptor beta chain sequence and its context. 5'RACE with 10-nucleotide random UMIs produced the cDNA. TCRdb fed the 5' RACE reads into MiXCR, producing one record per CDR3 protein. The sample consists of some 60,000 distinct CDR3 sequences, around 4.8% of them appearing once. The unsorted libraries were made from 2 million PBMCs kept at -80 C. The sample is drawn from a study of neurological immune-mediated disorders. Turning to the study itself: Multiple sclerosis patients (n ≈ 34) included roughly 30 with relapsing-remitting and 3 with secondary progressive disease.

Germline V CDR1 and CDR2: SEHNR, FQNEAQ (reference sequence). The CDR3 totals 14 residues. The V gene end was trimmed by 5 bases and the J gene end by 7 bases; junction bases not matched to a gene: 8. J is TRBJ2-1 and V is TRBV7-9; 7 bases map to TRBD2. Input material: PBMCs. The TCR was taken from a woman aged 45 to 65 with multiple sclerosis. The CDR3 sequence is CASSGRDGENEQFF. For the CDR3, the DNA is TGTGCCAGCAGCGGGAGGGACGGGGAAAATGAGCAGTTCTTC.